Presented here are 18 T cell receptor beta chains from one specimen sequenced in a study of OX40 agonist ivuxolimab in advanced cancers. Library preparation used the immunoSEQ multiplex PCR assay. TCRdb re-hosts the immuneACCESS table, in-frame sequences only. Its copies lack some clones; in the studies checked, an unresolved V gene accounts for under half of them, and the cause for the rest is not known. Counted in this sample were tens of thousands of clones; 85% of them appeared once. 0.8% to 1% of the sample goes to the ten largest clones. The material sequenced was CD4+ or CD8+ T cells sorted from blood, taken in a trial of the OX40 agonist ivuxolimab. The source of these receptors is an adult with an advanced solid tumor such as melanoma, head and neck, liver or kidney cancer.

The gene calls are TRBV11-3 and TRBJ1-4; the D is unclear. V was shortened by 2 bases and J by 1 base, with 5 bases between the two germline ends. The CDR3 covers 14 residues. Germline V gene sequence: CDR1 SGHNT, CDR2 YENEEA. This chain's CDR3 is CASSLIGTNEKLFF. Written as DNA, the CDR3 is TGTGCCAGCAGCTTAATCGGAACTAATGAAAAACTGTTTTTT.

V is TRBV2 and J is TRBJ1-5, with 7 bases matching TRBD1. After removal of 4 bases from V and 2 bases from J, the junction contained 2 bases not matched to a gene. The CDR3 contains 14 residues. Germline CDR1 is SNHLY and CDR2 is FYNNEI. The chain's CDR3 is CASSGQGGNQPQHF. The CDR3, as DNA: TGTGCCAGCAGTGGACAGGGAGGCAATCAGCCCCAGCATTTT.

This chain uses TRBV5-1 with TRBJ2-6, with 9 bases matching TRBD1. Germline trimming cut 4 bases from V and 0 bases from J; bases unmatched to any gene: 8. Germline CDR1 is SGHRS and CDR2 is YFSETQ. The CDR3 is 18 amino acids. For the CDR3, the DNA is TGCGCCAGCAGCGTTGACAGGGGGGTAATCTCTGGGGCCAACGTCCTGACTTTC. It translates to CASSVDRGVISGANVLTF.

Comment on this clone: The sample holds other DNA sequences that translate to the same CDR3. The V and J genes are TRBV7-9 and TRBJ1-1, with unresolved D. V was trimmed by 6 bases and J by 4 bases, leaving 21 bases between them. There are 16 residues in the CDR3. Germline V CDR1 and CDR2: SEHNR, FQNEAQ (reference sequence). The CDR3: CASSPARPRMGTEAFF. In nucleotides, the CDR3 is TGTGCCAGCAGTCCCGCCCGGCCACGGATGGGCACTGAAGCTTTCTTT.

This clone was picked up one time. This rearrangement joins TRBV7-2 to TRBJ2-5; 7 bases are shared with TRBD1. Losses at the gene ends were 2 bases for V and 4 bases for J; bases not matched to a gene: 4. CDR1 is SGHTA and CDR2 is FQGNSA in the germline V gene. The CDR3 length is 14 residues. The CDR3 DNA is TGTGCCAGCAGCTTACAAGAGGGGGCAGAGACCCAGTACTTC. Translation: CASSLQEGAETQYF.

This clone showed up just once. V and J are TRBV2 and TRBJ2-7; D remains unclear. Germline CDR1 reads SNHLY; CDR2 reads FYNNEI. The CDR3 covers 12 residues. V lost 6 bases to trimming and J lost 1 base, with 7 bases between them. The CDR3 loop is CASRTESYEQYF. DNA of the CDR3: TGTGCCAGCAGAACTGAGTCCTACGAGCAGTACTTC.

The chain links TRBV5-1 to TRBJ2-5, with 9 positions matching TRBD1. Unmatched junction bases numbered 9, after V lost 4 bases and J lost 5 bases. The CDR3 spans 15 residues. CDR1 is SGHRS and CDR2 is YFSETQ in the germline V gene. CDR3 residues: CASSRPGTGQETQYF. The CDR3 nucleotides are TGCGCCAGCAGCCGACCGGGGACAGGGCAGGAGACCCAGTACTTC.

The rearrangement links TRBV7-9 to TRBJ2-5; TRBD1 matches at 10 bases. Judging by the DNA end, TRBJ2-7 fits better; the J call may be wrong. Germline-derived CDR1 and CDR2 are SEHNR and FQNEAQ (reference sequence). The CDR3 has 14 residues. The CDR3 sequence is CASSLGQGGNEQYF. For the CDR3, the DNA is TGTGCCAGCAGCCTCGGACAGGGGGGAAACGAGCAGTACTTC.

This clone came up once. The rearrangement uses TRBV5-6 and TRBJ2-2, with TRBD1 matching 8 bases. Unmatched junction bases numbered 6, after V lost 4 bases and J lost 7 bases. Germline CDR1 SGHDT, CDR2 YYEEEE. The CDR3 is 14 residues long. CDR3 in amino acids: CASSLGTGVGELFF. CDR3 sequence (DNA): TGTGCCAGCAGCCTCGGGACAGGAGTCGGGGAGCTGTTTTTT.

The rearrangement uses TRBV4-2 and TRBJ2-7; no firm D call. This CDR3 spans 14 amino acids. Germline V lookup: CDR1 LGHNA, CDR2 YNFKEQ. The ends were cut back, 0 bases at V and 0 bases at J, with 6 bases in the middle. This chain's CDR3 is CASSQEASSYEQYF. As DNA, the CDR3 is TGTGCCAGCAGCCAAGAGGCTAGCTCCTACGAGCAGTACTTC.

The genes are TRBV6-6 and TRBJ1-2, with 7 nucleotides matching TRBD1. Looked up from germline, CDR1 is MNHNY and CDR2 is SVGAGI (reference sequence). The V segment lost 5 bases and the J segment 8 bases; nucleotides outside the gene matches: 8. The CDR3 runs to 13 residues. This CDR3 reads CASSPTGAEGYTF. The DNA of the CDR3 is TGTGCCAGCAGTCCAACAGGGGCAGAAGGCTACACCTTC.

The CDR3 bases are TGTGCCAGCAGCTTGGAACACTACCCAGGGTCAGATACGCAGTATTTT. The encoded protein is CASSLEHYPGSDTQYF. This rearrangement joins TRBV5-4 to TRBJ2-3; tentatively, D is TRBD1 (5 bases). The CDR3 totals 16 residues. V dropped 0 bases and J dropped 4 bases, with 15 bases sitting between them. From germline, CDR1 is SGHNT and CDR2 YYREEE (reference sequence).

The chain joins TRBV5-1 to TRBJ1-3; D is unresolved. Looked up from germline, CDR1 is SGHRS and CDR2 is YFSETQ. The CDR3 has 14 residues. V was trimmed by 4 bases and J by 0 bases, leaving 8 bases between them. CDR3 nucleotides: TGCGCCAGCAGCCCAGATTACTCTGGAAACACCATATATTTT. Amino acid sequence: CASSPDYSGNTIYF.

The genes are TRBV5-1 and TRBJ1-1; D might be TRBD1 (5 bases). Looked up from germline, CDR1 is SGHRS and CDR2 is YFSETQ. CDR3 length equals 12 residues. V was shortened by 4 bases and J by 4 bases, with 8 bases between the two germline ends. The CDR3 spells CASSPRGTEAFF. For the CDR3, the DNA is TGCGCCAGCAGCCCTAGGGGCACTGAAGCTTTCTTT.

The chain couples TRBV7-9 to TRBJ2-5, with 14 bases aligning to TRBD2. This CDR3 has 17 residues. CDR1 SEHNR and CDR2 FQNEAQ come from the germline V gene (reference sequence). The V and J ends lost 5 bases and 7 bases, in that order; junction bases with no gene match: 12. The CDR3 coding sequence is TGTGCCAGCAGCCCCGGACTAGCGGGGGGTGTCTCAGGGACCCAGTACTTC. This gives the protein CASSPGLAGGVSGTQYF.

Comments on this clone: This sample also contains other DNA sequences that code for the same CDR3. The chain combines TRBV13 with TRBJ1-1, with D tentatively TRBD1 (5 bases). The CDR3 runs to 15 residues. V was cut by 5 bases and J by 3 bases, with 16 bases left in between. The V gene's germline CDR1 is PRHDT and CDR2 FYEKMQ (reference sequence). CDR3 in amino acids: CASSNSGGGDTEAFF. CDR3 in DNA: TGTGCCAGCAGCAATAGTGGTGGGGGTGACACTGAAGCTTTCTTT.

The V gene is TRBV28, the J gene TRBJ1-6; D perhaps matches TRBD1 (5 bases). Germline CDR1 and CDR2: MDHEN and SYDVKM. V lost 6 bases and J lost 6, with 15 bases in between. The CDR3 spans 15 residues. The CDR3 coding sequence is TGTGCCAGCAGGGGAGGGGTAACGGGTAATTCACCCCTCCACTTT. Its translation: CASRGGVTGNSPLHF.

The J gene is TRBJ1-2, the V gene TRBV5-4; a weak D match, TRBD1 (6 bases). Germline CDR1 is SGHNT and CDR2 is YYREEE (reference sequence). This CDR3 comprises 14 residues. The germline V and J ends were trimmed by 3 bases and 8 bases, with 17 bases remaining between them. CDR3 DNA sequence: TGTGCCAGCAGCTCGCGTGGACAGCCAGGCGGCTACACCTTC. Its protein is CASSSRGQPGGYTF.